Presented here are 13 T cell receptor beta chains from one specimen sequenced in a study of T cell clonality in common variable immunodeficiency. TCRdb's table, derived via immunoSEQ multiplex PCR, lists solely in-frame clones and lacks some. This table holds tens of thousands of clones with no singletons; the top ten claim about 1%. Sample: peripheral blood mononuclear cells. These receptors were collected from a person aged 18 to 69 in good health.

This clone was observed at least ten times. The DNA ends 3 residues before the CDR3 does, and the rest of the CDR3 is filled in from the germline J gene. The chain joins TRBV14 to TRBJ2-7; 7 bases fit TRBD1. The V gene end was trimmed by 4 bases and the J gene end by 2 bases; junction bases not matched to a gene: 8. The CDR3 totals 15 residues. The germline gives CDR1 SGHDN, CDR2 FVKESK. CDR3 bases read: TGTGCCAGCAGCCGCCGGCCGGGACAGACCTACGAG. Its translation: CASSRRPGQTYE. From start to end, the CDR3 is CASSRRPGQTYEQYF.

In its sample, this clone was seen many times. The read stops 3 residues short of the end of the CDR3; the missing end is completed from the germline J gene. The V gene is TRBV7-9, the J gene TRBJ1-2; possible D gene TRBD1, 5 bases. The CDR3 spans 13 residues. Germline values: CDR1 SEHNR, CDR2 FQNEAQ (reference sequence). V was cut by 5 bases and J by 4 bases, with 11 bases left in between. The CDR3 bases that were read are TGTGCCAGCAGCCTGGGGGGATCCTATGGC. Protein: CASSLGGSYG. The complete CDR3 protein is CASSLGGSYGYTF.

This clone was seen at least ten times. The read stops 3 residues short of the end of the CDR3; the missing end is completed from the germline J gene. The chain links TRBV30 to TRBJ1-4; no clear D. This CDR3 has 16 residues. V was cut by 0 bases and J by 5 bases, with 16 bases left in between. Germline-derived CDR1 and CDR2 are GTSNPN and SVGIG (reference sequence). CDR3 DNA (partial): TGTGCCTGGAGTGTAGGGTTAGGCCCACAAAATGAAAAA. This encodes CAWSVGLGPQNEK. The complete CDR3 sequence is CAWSVGLGPQNEKLFF. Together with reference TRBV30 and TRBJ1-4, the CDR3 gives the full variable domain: SQTIHQWPATLVQPVGSPLSLECTVEGTSNPNLYWYRQAAGRGLQLLFYSVGIGQISSEVPQNLSASRPQDRQFILSSKKLLLSDSGFYLCAWSVGLGPQNEKLFFGSGTQLSVL.

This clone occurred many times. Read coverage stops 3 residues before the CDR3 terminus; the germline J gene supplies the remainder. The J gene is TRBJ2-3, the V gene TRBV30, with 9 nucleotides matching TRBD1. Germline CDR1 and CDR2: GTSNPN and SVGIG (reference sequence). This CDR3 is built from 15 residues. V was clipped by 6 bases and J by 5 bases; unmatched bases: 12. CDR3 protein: CACQLPGQGRDTQYF. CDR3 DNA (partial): TGTGCCTGCCAACTACCGGGACAGGGACGAGATACG.

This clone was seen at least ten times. CDR3: CSGMAGQGPQHF. CDR3 DNA (partial): TGCAGTGGGATGGCAGGTCAGGGGCCC. The chain couples TRBV20-1 to TRBJ1-5; possibly TRBD1 for D (5 bases). The read is 3 residues too short to cover the CDR3 end, so that end is filled in from the germline J gene. Trimming cost V 7 bases and J 9 bases, with 16 bases left between them. The CDR3 extends over 12 amino acids. CDR1 and CDR2 (germline): DFQATT, SNEGSKA (reference sequence).

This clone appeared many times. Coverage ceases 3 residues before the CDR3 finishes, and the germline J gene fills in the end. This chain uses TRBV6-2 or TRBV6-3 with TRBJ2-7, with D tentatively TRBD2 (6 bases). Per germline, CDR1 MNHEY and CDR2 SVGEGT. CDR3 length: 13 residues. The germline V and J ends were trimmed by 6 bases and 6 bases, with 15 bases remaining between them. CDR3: CASSLWDLFEQYF. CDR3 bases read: TGTGCCAGCAGCCTCTGGGACTTATTCGAG.

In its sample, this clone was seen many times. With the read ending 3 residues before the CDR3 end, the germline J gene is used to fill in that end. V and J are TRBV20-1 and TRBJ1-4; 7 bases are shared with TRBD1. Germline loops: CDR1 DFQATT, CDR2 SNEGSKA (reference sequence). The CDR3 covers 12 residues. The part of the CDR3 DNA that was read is TGCAGTGCCATGGCCTCAGGGGGTAAA. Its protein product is CSAMASGGK. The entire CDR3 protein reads CSAMASGGKLFF.

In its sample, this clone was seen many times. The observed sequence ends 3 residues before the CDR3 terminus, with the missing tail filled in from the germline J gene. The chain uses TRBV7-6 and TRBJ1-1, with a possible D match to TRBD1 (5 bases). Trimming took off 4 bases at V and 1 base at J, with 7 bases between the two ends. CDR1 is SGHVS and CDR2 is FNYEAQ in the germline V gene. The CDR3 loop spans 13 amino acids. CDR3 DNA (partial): TGTGCCAGCAGCTCTGACAGGAACACTGAA. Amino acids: CASSSDRNTE. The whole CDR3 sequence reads CASSSDRNTEAFF.

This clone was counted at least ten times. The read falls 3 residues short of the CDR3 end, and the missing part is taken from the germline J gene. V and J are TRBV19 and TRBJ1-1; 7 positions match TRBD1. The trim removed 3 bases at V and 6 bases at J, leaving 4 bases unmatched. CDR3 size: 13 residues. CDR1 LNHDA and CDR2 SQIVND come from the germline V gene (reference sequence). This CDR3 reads CASSIPGTAEAFF. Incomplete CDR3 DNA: TGTGCCAGTAGTATCCCCGGGACAGCTGAA.

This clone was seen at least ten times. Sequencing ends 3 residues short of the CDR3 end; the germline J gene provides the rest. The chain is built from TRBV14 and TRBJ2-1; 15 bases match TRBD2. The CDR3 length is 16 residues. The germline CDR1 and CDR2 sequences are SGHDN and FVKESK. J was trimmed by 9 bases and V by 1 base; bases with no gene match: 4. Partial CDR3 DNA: TGTGCCAGCAGCCAAGGGTGGGGACTAGCGGGAGGTGAG. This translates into CASSQGWGLAGGE. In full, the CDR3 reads CASSQGWGLAGGEQFF.

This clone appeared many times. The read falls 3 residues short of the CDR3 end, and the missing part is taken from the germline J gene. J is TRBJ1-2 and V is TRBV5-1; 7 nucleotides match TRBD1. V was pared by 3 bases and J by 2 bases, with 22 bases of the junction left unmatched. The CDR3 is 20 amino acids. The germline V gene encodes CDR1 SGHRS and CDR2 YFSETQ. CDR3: CASSSDWIGRPGQLNYGYTF. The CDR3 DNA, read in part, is TGCGCCAGCAGCTCCGATTGGATAGGAAGACCGGGACAGTTGAACTATGGC.

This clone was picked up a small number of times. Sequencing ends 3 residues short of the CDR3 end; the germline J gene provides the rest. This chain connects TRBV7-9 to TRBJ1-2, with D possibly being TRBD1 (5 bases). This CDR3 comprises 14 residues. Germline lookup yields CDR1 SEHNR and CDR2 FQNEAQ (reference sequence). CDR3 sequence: CASSSTDTSYDYTF. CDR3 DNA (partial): TGTGCCAGCAGCTCGACGGACACGTCCTACGAC.

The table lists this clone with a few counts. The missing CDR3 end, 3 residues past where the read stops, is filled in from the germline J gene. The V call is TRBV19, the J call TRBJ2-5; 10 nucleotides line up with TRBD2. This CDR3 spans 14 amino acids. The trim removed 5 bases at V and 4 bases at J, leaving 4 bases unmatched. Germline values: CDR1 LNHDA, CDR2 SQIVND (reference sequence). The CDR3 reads CASSSLAGRETQYF. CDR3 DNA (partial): TGTGCCAGTAGTTCACTAGCGGGAAGAGAGACC.